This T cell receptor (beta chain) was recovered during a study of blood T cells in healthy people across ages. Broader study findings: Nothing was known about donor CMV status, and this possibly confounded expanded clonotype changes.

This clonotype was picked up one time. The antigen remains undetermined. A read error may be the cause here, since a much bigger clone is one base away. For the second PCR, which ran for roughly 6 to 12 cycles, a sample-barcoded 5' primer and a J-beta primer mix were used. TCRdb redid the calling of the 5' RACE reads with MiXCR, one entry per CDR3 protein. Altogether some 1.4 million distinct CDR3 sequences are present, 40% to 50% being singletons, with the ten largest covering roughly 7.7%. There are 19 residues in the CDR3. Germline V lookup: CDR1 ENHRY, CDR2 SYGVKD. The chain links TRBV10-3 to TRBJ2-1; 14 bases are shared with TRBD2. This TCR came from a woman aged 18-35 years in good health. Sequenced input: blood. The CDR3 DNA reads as TGTGCCTTCAGTGAGTTCGGACTAGCGGGAGGCGGCGGCAACAATGAGCAGTTCTTC. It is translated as CAFSEFGLAGGGGNNEQFF.